This TCR beta chain stems from a study of blood T cell repertoires in COVID-19. Germline V gene lookup returns CDR1 SGHDN and CDR2 FVKESK. The length of the CDR3 is 19 residues. V lost 0 bases, J lost 10 bases, and 21 bases stayed unmatched. Sequenced by immunoSEQ multiplex PCR; TCRdb stores in-frame clones only, minus some. The sample contains almost 100,000 clones, about nine tenths of which appear only once. This clone has just one count. This clonotype was sampled from a man aged 45-60 years with acute or convalescent COVID-19. The sequenced material came from peripheral blood. The rearrangement uses TRBV14 and TRBJ1-2, with TRBD1 matching 9 bases. The CDR3 protein is CASSQEWWVGQGCFCVYTF. The CDR3, as DNA: TGTGCCAGCAGCCAAGAGTGGTGGGTGGGACAGGGCTGTTTTTGCGTCTACACCTTC.